This T cell receptor beta chain was sequenced for a study of T cell responses to AZD1222 COVID-19 vaccine. In the study overall: Analysis merged second doses at about 4 or about 12 weeks.

Regarding the study as a whole: White British donors predominated, females outnumbered males, and clonal diversity was possibly underestimated. None of the repertoires were sampled until the peak T cell response had passed. Vaccine-associated CD4 TCRs ranged over spike, dominating at 160-218 and 743-854.

Sequenced by immunoSEQ multiplex PCR; TCRdb stores in-frame clones only, minus some. Among 150,000 to 160,000 clones listed, approximately 90% were seen once. A note on this clone: Antigen: not known. Other DNA sequences in this specimen translate into the identical CDR3.

The input for sequencing was peripheral blood, taken on day 0 of AZD1222 vaccination. The TCR was taken from an adult in good health.

The CDR3 DNA reads TGTGCCAGCAGCCAGGCGGGGAACACTGAAGCTTTCTTT. It yields the protein CASSQAGNTEAFF. This chain uses TRBV3-1 (or the pseudogene TRBV3-2) with TRBJ1-1, with unresolved D. V lost 3 bases, J lost 1 base, and 6 bases lay in between. Germline lookup yields CDR1 LGHDT and CDR2 YNNKEL (reference sequence). The length of the CDR3 is 13 residues.